This entry is about one TCR beta chain. Its specificity is not known. Trimming took off 1 base at V and 1 base at J, with 14 bases between the two ends. The CDR3 is made up of 17 amino acids. Germline V gene sequence: CDR1 SGHDN, CDR2 FVKESK. The sample originates from a study of glioma-infiltrating T cells. Study conclusions and caveats: Tissue-blood divergence was below expectation in non-neoplastic patients, above in gliomas.

Using RNA template, CDR3s of TCR alpha and beta were amplified with iRepertoire arm-PCR. Input was roughly 95-450 ng of tissue mRNA or PBMC total RNA. TCRdb re-called the multiplex PCR reads through MiXCR, storing one row per CDR3 protein. The data show about 130,000 distinct CDR3 sequences, about 22% seen once. V gene TRBV14 combines with J gene TRBJ2-1; D is perhaps TRBD1 (5 bases). The receptor's source is a human donor with low-grade glioma or glioblastoma, undergoing nonglioma brain surgery, or in good health (not recorded which). Material: glioma tissue, nonneoplastic brain tissue, or PBMCs (not recorded which). CDR3 in amino acids: CASSQGQLLRSYNEQFF. CDR3 DNA sequence: TGTGCCAGCAGCCAAGGACAGCTTCTGAGGTCCTACAATGAGCAGTTCTTC.